A single sample is the source of the 14 T cell receptor beta chains below, sequenced in a study of tumor and adjacent non-tumor tissue in lung cancer. TCRbeta libraries were built with three rounds of nested PCR, modified from ARM-PCR. A single record per CDR3 protein comes from TCRdb applying MiXCR to the multiplex PCR reads. The sample yields 52,000 or so distinct CDR3 sequences, 74% seen once. The template was RNA from unsorted bulk tissue. This non-tumor lung sample came from over 3 cm beyond the tumor edge. The sequencing input was distant non-tumor lung tissue. These TCRs come from a woman aged 55-70 years with non-small cell lung cancer.

Comment on this clonotype: The junction does not match germline at one end; this may be a read error. In nucleotides, the CDR3 is TGTGCCGGCAGTTCAGACAGGGACAATGAGAAGTTCTTC. Translating it yields CAGSSDRDNEKFF. V gene TRBV12-3 or TRBV12-4 combines with J gene TRBJ2-1, with TRBD1 matching 7 bases. The CDR3 contains 13 residues.

The rearrangement uses TRBV28 and TRBJ1-2; D ambiguous. This CDR3 has 13 residues. Germline CDR1 reads MDHEN; CDR2 reads SYDVKM. Trimming took off 11 bases at V and 4 bases at J, with 17 bases between the two ends. CDR3 amino acids: CARQGQERYGYTF. The CDR3, as DNA: TGTGCCCGTCAAGGGCAGGAACGCTATGGCTACACCTTC.

The chain links TRBV6-6 to TRBJ1-2; no clear D gene. This CDR3 spans 14 amino acids. V was trimmed by 8 bases and J by 0 bases, leaving 13 bases between them. Germline V lookup: CDR1 MNHNY, CDR2 SVGAGI (reference sequence). The CDR3, as DNA: TGTGCCAGCGCTCAGAGGCAAGCTAACTATGGCTACACCTTC. Amino acid sequence: CASAQRQANYGYTF.

Details on this clonotype: Sequence at one end of the junction differs from germline and may be a read error. This chain joins TRBV6-2 or TRBV6-3 and TRBJ2-7, with D perhaps assigned TRBD1 or TRBD2 (5 bases each). Germline lookup yields CDR1 MNHEY and CDR2 SVGEGT. The CDR3 extends over 14 amino acids. CDR3 nucleotides: TGTGCCTGCAGTACCGGGACCGCCCCGATGGAGCAGTACTTC. Encoded protein: CACSTGTAPMEQYF.

Ten or more counts support this clonotype. This chain connects TRBV28 to TRBJ2-6; perhaps TRBD2 as D (6 bases). Germline assignment: CDR1 MDHEN and CDR2 SYDVKM. This CDR3 has 16 residues. Trimming pared 0 bases from V and 1 base from J, leaving 7 bases between. The CDR3 DNA reads TGTGCCAGCAGTTTATGGGGGGGTTCTGGGGCCAACGTCCTGACTTTC. Encoded protein: CASSLWGGSGANVLTF.

Relative to its sample, this clonotype is large. This sequence joins TRBV14 and TRBJ1-1; 9 bases agree with TRBD1. The CDR3 is made up of 12 amino acids. The germline V gene has CDR1 SGHDN and CDR2 FVKESK. The ends lost 4 bases at V and 8 bases at J; junction bases unmatched: 2. DNA of the CDR3: TGTGCCAGCAGCCGGGACAGGGTGGAAGCTTTCTTT. Its protein product is CASSRDRVEAFF.

V gene TRBV11-2 combines with J gene TRBJ2-1, with D maybe TRBD2 (6 bases). Trimming removed 2 bases from V and 2 bases from J, with 16 bases in between. Germline assignment: CDR1 SGHAT and CDR2 FQNNGV. CDR3 length: 17 residues. The CDR3 nucleotides read TGTGCCAGCAGCTTAAGGCTCTCCGGGACTGCCTACAATGAGCAGTTCTTC. Its protein is CASSLRLSGTAYNEQFF.

This chain uses TRBV29-1 with TRBJ2-1; D is perhaps TRBD1 (6 bases). Germline lookup yields CDR1 SQVTM and CDR2 ANQGSEA. This CDR3 has 12 residues. V shed 8 bases and J shed 14 bases, with 22 bases lying between them. The CDR3 sequence: CSIGHRAGGEFF. The CDR3 DNA reads as TGCAGCATTGGCCACAGGGCGGGTGGGGAGTTCTTC.

Worth noting for this clonotype: At one end the junction does not follow the germline gene, possibly because of a read error. V usage is TRBV4-1 and J usage is TRBJ2-3; the match to TRBD2 covers 11 bases. CDR1 and CDR2 from the germline V gene are MGHRA and YSYEKL. The CDR3 has 15 residues. The CDR3 region is CANSGTSGRTDTRYF. CDR3 DNA: TGCGCCAACAGCGGGACTAGCGGCCGCACAGATACGCGGTATTTT.

In regard to this clonotype: One junction end disagrees with the germline gene, perhaps due to a read error. The rearrangement joins TRBV29-1 to TRBJ2-1; D might be TRBD2 (5 bases). The CDR3 has 12 residues. Germline values: CDR1 SQVTM, CDR2 ANQGSEA. DNA for the CDR3: TGCAACGTTGGCCACAAGGCGGGTGAGCAGTTCTTT. Translating gives CNVGHKAGEQFF.

As to this clonotype: The conserved phenylalanine or tryptophan is not found at the CDR3 terminus, so this likely reflects a read error. The V and J genes are TRBV11-2 and TRBJ1-5; no firm D call. The CDR3 sequence is 13 residues long. Germline values: CDR1 SGHAT, CDR2 FQNNGV. Trimming took 3 bases from V and 9 from J, leaving 12 bases between them. This CDR3 is CASSFTGSGPQHL. The CDR3 nucleotides read TGTGCCAGCAGCTTTACCGGGAGTGGGCCCCAGCATTTA.

The V and J genes are TRBV29-1 and TRBJ1-2; no clear D gene. The V end lost 8 bases, the J end lost 7 bases, and 23 bases lay between the germline ends. CDR3 length: 14 residues. Germline loops: CDR1 SQVTM, CDR2 ANQGSEA. Written as DNA, the CDR3 is TGCAGCTTTGCCTTTGGGGAGCAAAGTACTGGCTACACCTTC. Protein sequence: CSFAFGEQSTGYTF.

Comment on this clonotype: The conserved final phenylalanine or tryptophan is absent from the CDR3, which likely points to a read error. The J gene is TRBJ2-3, the V gene TRBV6-5, with D possibly matching TRBD1 (5 bases). The CDR3 totals 13 residues. Between the trimmed V and J ends, which lost 8 bases and 2 bases, there was a span of 11 bases. Germline V gene lookup returns CDR1 MNHEY and CDR2 SVGAGI. Here the CDR3 DNA reads TGTGCCAGCGAGAACAGGTTCACAGATACGCAGTATTCT. This sequence encodes CASENRFTDTQYS.

As for this clonotype: A junction boundary mismatches the germline segment, possibly from a read error. CDR3 sequence: CPSSPRDRGPVRYQETQYF. CDR3 sequence (DNA): TGTCCCAGCAGTCCAAGGGACAGGGGGCCGGTCCGGTACCAAGAGACCCAGTACTTC. The chain carries TRBV12-3 or TRBV12-4 and TRBJ2-5; 12 bases agree with TRBD1. CDR3 length: 19 residues.